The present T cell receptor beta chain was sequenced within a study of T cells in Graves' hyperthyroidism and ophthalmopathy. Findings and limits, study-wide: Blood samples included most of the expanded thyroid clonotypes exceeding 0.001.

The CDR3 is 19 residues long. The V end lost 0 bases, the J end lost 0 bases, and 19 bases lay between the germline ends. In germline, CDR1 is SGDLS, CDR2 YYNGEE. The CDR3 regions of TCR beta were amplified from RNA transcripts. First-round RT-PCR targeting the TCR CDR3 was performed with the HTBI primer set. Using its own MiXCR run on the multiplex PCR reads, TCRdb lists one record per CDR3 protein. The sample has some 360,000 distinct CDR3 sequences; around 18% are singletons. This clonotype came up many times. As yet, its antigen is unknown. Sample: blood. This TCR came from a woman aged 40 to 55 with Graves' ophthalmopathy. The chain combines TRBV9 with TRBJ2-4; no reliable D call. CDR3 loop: CASSVAFILGNLAKNIQYF. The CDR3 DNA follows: TGTGCCAGCAGCGTAGCTTTTATATTGGGGAACCTAGCCAAAAACATTCAGTACTTC.